Sequencing of this T cell receptor (beta chain) was carried out in a study of cytomegalovirus exposure and HLA in healthy donors. Study summary: Out of fewer than 500 genotyped donors, about 80% belonged to the Caucasian-associated ancestry cluster. Points from the study as a whole: What was likely a sequencing artifact was a cluster of highly shared sequence variants.

PCR amplification relied on 60 Vbeta primers (plus 13 Jbeta primers). Profiled with immunoSEQ multiplex PCR; TCRdb holds only in-frame clones, not every one. The sample lists some 110,000 clones, over 75% occurring once. With 0 bases removed from V and 6 bases from J, the gap between germline ends came to 9 bases. The CDR3 spans 14 residues. Germline V gene sequence: CDR1 SGHRS, CDR2 YFSETQ. In regard to this clone: As yet, its antigen is unknown.

The V gene is TRBV5-1, the J gene TRBJ2-2; D unresolved. This clonotype was sampled from a woman aged 18-29 years in good health and CMV-seropositive. Sequences were obtained from PBMCs. The CDR3 DNA reads TGCGCCAGCAGCTTGGCCCAGGTGCCCGGGGAGCTGTTTTTT. Translation gives CASSLAQVPGELFF.